The 7 T cell receptor beta chains below come from one sample, sequenced in a study of identical twins. TCRdb passed the 5' RACE reads through MiXCR, listing each CDR3 protein once. The top ten clones hold under 9.5% of a sample with 300,000 to 400,000 distinct CDR3 sequences, around 9% of them seen once. The specimen sequenced was naive T cells sorted from blood. The receptors originated from a woman between 50 and 59 years old in good health.

This clonotype came up a few times. V and J are TRBV12-3 or TRBV12-4 and TRBJ2-3; a weak D match, TRBD2 (6 bases). Trimming stripped 6 bases from V and 2 bases from J, with 21 bases between. This CDR3 spans 17 amino acids. The CDR3: CASRRHRGTSFTDTQYF. The CDR3 bases are TGTGCCAGCAGGCGGCATCGGGGGACTTCTTTCACAGATACGCAGTATTTT.

In this sample, this clonotype turned up a few times. CDR3 residues: CAISELAGGTDTQYF. DNA of the CDR3: TGTGCCATCAGTGAGTTAGCGGGGGGCACAGATACGCAGTATTTT. The gene calls are TRBV10-3 and TRBJ2-3; TRBD2 agrees at 9 bases. The CDR3 length is 15 residues. Germline V gene data show CDR1 as ENHRY and CDR2 as SYGVKD. Trimming removed 1 base from V and 1 base from J; junction bases left unmatched: 0.

This clonotype was seen only a few times. The chain combines TRBV9 with TRBJ2-1; D is ambiguous. V lost 4 bases, J lost 7 bases, and 9 bases lay in between. The CDR3 contains 12 residues. The germline V gene has CDR1 SGDLS and CDR2 YYNGEE. CDR3 amino acids: CASSWGKNEQFF. The CDR3 nucleotides are TGTGCCAGCAGCTGGGGAAAAAATGAGCAGTTCTTC.

This clonotype was observed a few times. The V call is TRBV5-1, the J call TRBJ1-2, with D possibly matching TRBD1 (6 bases). Per the germline V gene, CDR1 is SGHRS and CDR2 is YFSETQ. The V gene lost 0 bases and the J gene lost 6 bases, with 12 bases spanning the gap. The CDR3 consists of 14 residues. CDR3 DNA sequence: TGCGCCAGCAGCTTGGGTTTGGCAGGGGATGGCTACACCTTC. Its protein product is CASSLGLAGDGYTF.

The sample holds a few counts of this clonotype. This chain links TRBV5-1 with TRBJ2-1; D remains ambiguous. The germline gives CDR1 SGHRS, CDR2 YFSETQ. The germline V and J ends were trimmed by 1 base and 4 bases, with 15 bases remaining between them. The CDR3 extends over 16 amino acids. The CDR3 reads CASSLLVGNTYNEQFF. In nucleotides, the CDR3 is TGCGCCAGCAGCTTGTTGGTAGGGAATACTTACAATGAGCAGTTCTTC.

This clonotype was picked up many times. This chain uses TRBV9 with TRBJ2-5; no reliable D call. This CDR3 spans 14 amino acids. Germline V lookup: CDR1 SGDLS, CDR2 YYNGEE. The V and J ends lost 0 bases and 5 bases respectively, with 11 bases between them. CDR3 sequence reads: CASSVDRFRETQYF. The CDR3 DNA sequence: TGTGCCAGCAGCGTAGACCGCTTTAGGGAGACCCAGTACTTC.

The chain combines TRBV9 with TRBJ2-7; 11 bases match TRBD2. Trimming removed 4 bases from V and 5 bases from J; junction bases left unmatched: 11. This CDR3 is 16 amino acids long. Germline CDR1 reads SGDLS; CDR2 reads YYNGEE. As DNA, the CDR3 is TGTGCCAGCAGCTCTGGTAGACTAGCGGGGAGGGACGAGCAGTACTTC. Protein product: CASSSGRLAGRDEQYF. The whole variable domain, filled in from reference TRBV9 and TRBJ2-7, reads DSGVTQTPKHLITATGQRVTLRCSPRSGDLSVYWYQQSLDQGLQFLIQYYNGEERAKGNILERFSAQQFPDLHSELNLSSLELGDSALYFCASSSGRLAGRDEQYFGPGTRLTVT.